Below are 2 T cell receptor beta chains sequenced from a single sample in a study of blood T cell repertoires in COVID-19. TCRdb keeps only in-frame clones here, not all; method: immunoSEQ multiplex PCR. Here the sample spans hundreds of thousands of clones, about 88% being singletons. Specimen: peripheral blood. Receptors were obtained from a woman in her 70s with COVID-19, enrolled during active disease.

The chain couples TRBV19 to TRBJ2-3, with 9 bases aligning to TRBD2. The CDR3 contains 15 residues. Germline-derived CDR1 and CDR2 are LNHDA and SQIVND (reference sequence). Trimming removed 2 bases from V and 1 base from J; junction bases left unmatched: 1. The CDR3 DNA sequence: TGTGCCAGTAGTATATCTAGCGGGGGCACAGATACGCAGTATTTT. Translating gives CASSISSGGTDTQYF.

CDR3 sequence: CASTTSGDYEQFF. CDR3 nucleotides: TGTGCCAGCACCACTAGCGGGGACTATGAGCAGTTCTTC. J is TRBJ2-1 and V is TRBV6-5; 10 bases align to TRBD2. The CDR3 spans 13 residues. Germline V gene data show CDR1 as MNHEY and CDR2 as SVGAGI. The V segment lost 7 bases and the J segment 8 bases; nucleotides outside the gene matches: 5.